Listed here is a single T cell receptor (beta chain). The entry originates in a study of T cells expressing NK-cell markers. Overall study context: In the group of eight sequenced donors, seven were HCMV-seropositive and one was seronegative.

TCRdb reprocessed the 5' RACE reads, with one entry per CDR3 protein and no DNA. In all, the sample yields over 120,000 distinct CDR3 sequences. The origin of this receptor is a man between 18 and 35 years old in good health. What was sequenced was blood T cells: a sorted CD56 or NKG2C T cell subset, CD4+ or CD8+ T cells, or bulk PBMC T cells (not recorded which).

CDR3: CASSTRQGPLFYGYTF. The chain couples TRBV12-3 or TRBV12-4 to TRBJ1-2; with no DNA, the TCRdb D assignment of TRBD1 cannot be verified. The CDR3 contains 16 residues.